Below are 14 T cell receptor beta chains sequenced from a single sample in a study of spatial heterogeneity in lung cancer. Stated time point: blood at routine non-recurrence follow-up after resection. TCRdb itself ran the 5' RACE reads through MiXCR, one entry per CDR3 protein. The sample carries 100,000 to 120,000 distinct CDR3 sequences, about 10% recorded once. Sequences were derived from PBMCs, sampled at follow-up. These receptors were taken from a female donor with early-stage non-small cell lung cancer.

This chain uses TRBV7-8 with TRBJ2-1; 9 bases line up with TRBD2. The V gene end was trimmed by 3 bases and the J gene end by 6 bases; junction bases not matched to a gene: 3. This CDR3 is built from 14 residues. Germline CDR1 and CDR2: SGHVS and FQNEAQ. The CDR3 loop is CASSLGTSPNEQFF. CDR3 bases: TGTGCCAGCAGCTTGGGGACTAGCCCCAATGAGCAGTTCTTC.

This clonotype was detected only a few times. The rearrangement links TRBV11-3 to TRBJ1-1; unclear D gene. V was trimmed by 1 base and J by 0 bases, leaving 12 bases between them. The CDR3 sequence is 16 residues long. CDR1 and CDR2 from the germline V gene are SGHNT and YENEEA. CDR3 in amino acids: CASSLVVGWMNTEAFF. DNA for the CDR3: TGTGCCAGCAGCTTAGTGGTGGGTTGGATGAACACTGAAGCTTTCTTT.

This clonotype was seen more than once but under ten times. The rearrangement uses TRBV24-1 and TRBJ2-1, with D maybe TRBD2 (5 bases). Germline V gene lookup returns CDR1 KGHDR and CDR2 SFDVKD. There are 13 residues in the CDR3. V was cut by 8 bases and J by 7 bases, with 14 bases left in between. The CDR3 is CATKAGGANEQFF. The CDR3 DNA follows: TGTGCCACCAAGGCAGGAGGAGCGAATGAGCAGTTCTTC.

The chain has TRBV5-1 and TRBJ1-2; D remains unclear. The germline V gene has CDR1 SGHRS and CDR2 YFSETQ. This CDR3 is 12 amino acids long. The ends were cut back, 4 bases at V and 6 bases at J, with 10 bases in the middle. CDR3 DNA: TGCGCCAGCAGCCCTGGCGTGGATGGCTACACCTTC. Its translation: CASSPGVDGYTF.

Regarding this clonotype: A much larger clonotype is one base distant, so this may be a read error. This CDR3 is CASSQQTRTGMGHGYTF. Written as DNA, the CDR3 is TGTGCCAGCAGCCAACAAACCCGGACAGGGATGGGCCATGGCTACACCTTC. The chain is built from TRBV3-1 and TRBJ1-2; 8 bases map to TRBD1. The V gene end was trimmed by 2 bases and the J gene end by 6 bases; junction bases not matched to a gene: 14. Germline lookup yields CDR1 LGHDT and CDR2 YNNKEL (reference sequence). This CDR3 is 17 amino acids long.

This clonotype has only a few counts. The chain recombines TRBV11-2 with TRBJ1-1; 8 bases fit TRBD1. V gave up 2 bases and J gave up 4 bases; unmatched junction bases: 3. From germline, CDR1 is SGHAT and CDR2 FQNNGV. This CDR3 spans 14 amino acids. The CDR3 nucleotides read TGTGCCAGCAGCTTACAGGGGGCAGGCACTGAAGCTTTCTTT. Protein: CASSLQGAGTEAFF.

There are a few counts of this clonotype. The J gene is TRBJ1-1, the V gene TRBV5-1; D perhaps matches TRBD1 (5 bases). Germline V CDR1 and CDR2: SGHRS, YFSETQ. The CDR3 totals 14 residues. V was trimmed by 2 bases and J by 4 bases, leaving 12 bases between them. CDR3 region: CASSFGGDGTEAFF. In DNA form, the CDR3 reads TGCGCCAGCAGCTTCGGAGGGGACGGCACTGAAGCTTTCTTT.

The rearrangement uses TRBV18 and TRBJ2-7; 10 bases are shared with TRBD2. V lost 2 bases and J lost 0; bases outside the gene matches: 1. The CDR3 extends over 15 amino acids. CDR1 is KGHSH, CDR2 LQKENI, per germline. The CDR3, as DNA: TGTGCCAGCTCACCAAGGACTAGCGGCTCCTACGAGCAGTACTTC. This sequence encodes CASSPRTSGSYEQYF. The full variable domain, in which reference TRBV18 and TRBJ2-7 provide the parts outside the CDR3, is NAGVMQNPRHLVRRRGQEARLRCSPMKGHSHVYWYRQLPEEGLKFMVYLQKENIIDESGMPKERFSAEFPKEGPSILRIQQVVRGDSAAYFCASSPRTSGSYEQYFGPGTRLTVT.

The chain links TRBV6-5 to TRBJ2-1; 10 bases are shared with TRBD1. V was pared by 6 bases and J by 8 bases, with 7 bases of the junction left unmatched. The V gene's germline CDR1 is MNHEY and CDR2 SVGAGI. This CDR3 region has 14 residues. For the CDR3, the DNA is TGTGCCAGCAGCCTCCGGGACAGGGGATATGAGCAGTTCTTC. Amino acids: CASSLRDRGYEQFF.

This chain joins TRBV5-1 and TRBJ1-3; D call uncertain. Germline V gene data show CDR1 as SGHRS and CDR2 as YFSETQ. There are 11 residues in the CDR3. V shed 7 bases and J shed 1 base, with 3 bases lying between them. CDR3 region: CASGSGNTIYF. CDR3 bases: TGCGCCAGCGGTTCTGGAAACACCATATATTTT.

This chain connects TRBV7-9 to TRBJ2-1, with unresolved D. Germline CDR1 SEHNR, CDR2 FQNEAQ (reference sequence). The length of the CDR3 is 12 residues. Between the trimmed V and J ends, which lost 10 bases and 10 bases, there was a span of 17 bases. In DNA, the CDR3 is TGTGCCACCGCCCTTCTCTTAGGAGAGCAGTTCTTC. As protein: CATALLLGEQFF. The full variable domain, in which reference TRBV7-9 and TRBJ2-1 provide the parts outside the CDR3, is DTGVSQNPRHKITKRGQNVTFRCDPISEHNRLYWYRQTLGQGPEFLTYFQNEAQLEKSRLLSDRFSAERPKGSFSTLEIQRTEQGDSAMYLCATALLLGEQFFGPGTRLTVL.

This clonotype has a count of ten or more. This rearrangement joins TRBV2 to TRBJ2-3; D uncertain. The CDR3 runs 15 residues. V shed 5 bases and J shed 1 base, with 13 bases lying between them. Germline CDR1 reads SNHLY; CDR2 reads FYNNEI. The CDR3 is CASSMELTGTDTQYF. The CDR3 DNA follows: TGTGCCAGCAGTATGGAGCTCACGGGCACAGATACGCAGTATTTT.

The sample holds a few counts of this clonotype. This sequence joins TRBV29-1 and TRBJ2-7; possibly TRBD2 for D (5 bases). The CDR3 runs to 13 residues. CDR1 is SQVTM, CDR2 ANQGSEA, per germline. V lost 5 bases and J lost 3, with 14 bases in between. The CDR3 spells CSVPLKRDYEQYF. Written as DNA, the CDR3 is TGCAGCGTTCCGTTAAAACGGGACTACGAGCAGTACTTC.

This clonotype was picked up many times. The V gene is TRBV3-1, the J gene TRBJ2-4, with TRBD1 identical over 7 bases. The CDR3 runs 17 residues. V lost 2 bases, J lost 0 bases, and 7 bases stayed unmatched. Looked up from germline, CDR1 is LGHDT and CDR2 is YNNKEL (reference sequence). The CDR3 DNA is TGTGCCAGCAGCCAATCTCCGGGACAGACAGCCAAAAACATTCAGTACTTC. Translation: CASSQSPGQTAKNIQYF. Full variable domain (remainder filled in from reference TRBV3-1 and TRBJ2-4): DTAVSQTPKYLVTQMGNDKSIKCEQNLGHDTMYWYKQDSKKFLKIMFSYNNKELIINETVPNRFSPKSPDKAHLNLHINSLELGDSAVYFCASSQSPGQTAKNIQYFGAGTRLSVL.